These 19 T cell receptor beta chains came from one sample sequenced in a study of T-cell memory formation after mild COVID-19. TCRdb processed the 5' RACE reads anew with MiXCR; each CDR3 protein has one entry. Of 300,000 to 400,000 distinct CDR3 sequences in the sample, roughly 20% were seen once. The sample taken for sequencing was PBMCs or a T cell subset sorted from them (not recorded which). The receptors originated from an adult woman who had mild COVID-19 (a few samples of this study predate the infection). Cell type and time point are not known.

This clonotype was seen many times. The V call is TRBV5-5, the J call TRBJ2-3; D remains unclear. Trimming took off 4 bases at V and 2 bases at J, with 8 bases between the two ends. Germline-derived CDR1 and CDR2 are SGHKS and YYEKEE (reference sequence). The CDR3 is 13 amino acids. The CDR3 coding sequence is TGTGCCAGCAGCCCCGGATACACAGATACGCAGTATTTT. This codes for CASSPGYTDTQYF.

This clonotype was counted only a few times. The chain couples TRBV6-1 to TRBJ1-1, with D possibly being TRBD1 (5 bases). Germline assignment: CDR1 MNHNS and CDR2 SASEGT. V lost 6 bases and J 5 bases, leaving 19 bases between the germline ends. There are 15 residues in the CDR3. This chain's CDR3 is CASRTQSGRGTEAFF. The CDR3 DNA is TGTGCCAGCAGGACCCAATCAGGGCGCGGTACTGAAGCTTTCTTT.

V is TRBV29-1 and J is TRBJ2-1; no firm D call. The germline gives CDR1 SQVTM, CDR2 ANQGSEA. The CDR3 is made up of 11 amino acids. V was pared by 4 bases and J by 6 bases, with 7 bases between. CDR3 DNA: TGCAGCGTTGCTATATTCAATGAGCAGTTCTTC. Its translation: CSVAIFNEQFF.

The gene calls are TRBV7-8 and TRBJ2-7; no clear D. The V gene lost 1 base and the J gene lost 0 bases, with 10 bases spanning the gap. The CDR3 loop spans 15 amino acids. Per the germline V gene, CDR1 is SGHVS and CDR2 is FQNEAQ. The CDR3 region is CASSLVWRSSYEQYF. The CDR3 region has the DNA TGTGCCAGCAGCTTAGTGTGGCGGAGCTCCTACGAGCAGTACTTC. The whole variable domain, remainder taken from reference TRBV7-8 and TRBJ2-7, is GAGVSQSPRYKVAKRGQDVALRCDPISGHVSLFWYQQALGQGPEFLTYFQNEAQLDKSGLPSDRFFAERPEGSVSTLKIQRTQQEDSAVYLCASSLVWRSSYEQYFGPGTRLTVT.

Only one count was recorded for this clonotype. The CDR3 DNA sequence: TGTGCCAGCAGTCTCGGGACAGGGCCGGATGAGCAGTTCTTC. Translation gives CASSLGTGPDEQFF. V gene TRBV12-3 or TRBV12-4 combines with J gene TRBJ2-1; 9 bases agree with TRBD1. The CDR3 runs 14 residues. V shed 5 bases, J shed 8 bases, and the junction held 7 bases outside the gene matches.

Only a few counts were recorded for this clonotype. This chain links TRBV20-1 with TRBJ1-1; 8 bases fit TRBD1. Germline CDR1 and CDR2: DFQATT and SNEGSKA (reference sequence). The CDR3 extends over 12 amino acids. The V gene end was trimmed by 6 bases and the J gene end by 7 bases; junction bases not matched to a gene: 7. CDR3 sequence: CSAKETGVEAFF. DNA for the CDR3: TGCAGTGCGAAGGAGACAGGGGTTGAAGCTTTCTTT.

This clonotype turned up a few times. The V gene is TRBV3-1, the J gene TRBJ1-1; D possibly corresponds to TRBD1 (5 bases). Trimming took 0 bases from V and 4 from J, leaving 6 bases between them. The CDR3 contains 13 residues. Per the germline V gene, CDR1 is LGHDT and CDR2 is YNNKEL (reference sequence). DNA of the CDR3: TGTGCCAGCAGCCAAGAGAGGGGCACTGAAGCTTTCTTT. Its protein is CASSQERGTEAFF.

This clonotype appeared a few times. The V and J genes are TRBV9 and TRBJ1-2, with a weak D call TRBD1 (5 bases). The CDR3 sequence is 17 residues long. Germline CDR1 SGDLS, CDR2 YYNGEE. V shed 0 bases and J shed 2 bases, with 17 bases lying between them. Here the CDR3 DNA reads TGTGCCAGCAGCGTAGGGTCGGGGCCGCAGAACAACTATGGCTACACCTTC. Protein: CASSVGSGPQNNYGYTF.

This sequence joins TRBV6-6 and TRBJ2-1; TRBD2 is a possible D gene (6 bases). This CDR3 region has 13 residues. V was pared by 5 bases and J by 9 bases, with 14 bases between. Germline V gene lookup returns CDR1 MNHNY and CDR2 SVGAGI (reference sequence). CDR3 sequence (DNA): TGTGCCAGCAGTCCCATTAGCGGAACTGAGCAGTTCTTC. Its protein product is CASSPISGTEQFF.

The chain links TRBV7-8 to TRBJ2-1; 10 bases match TRBD1. V was clipped by 5 bases and J by 0 bases; unmatched bases: 4. The CDR3 spans 16 residues. The V gene's germline CDR1 is SGHVS and CDR2 FQNEAQ. Here the CDR3 reads CASSQWTGGSYNEQFF. Written as DNA, the CDR3 is TGTGCCAGCAGCCAATGGACAGGGGGCTCCTACAATGAGCAGTTCTTC.

This clonotype was observed at least ten times. V gene TRBV7-2 combines with J gene TRBJ2-5; D unresolved. Trimming left V 3 bases short and J 5 bases short, with 4 bases between. This CDR3 has 11 residues. Per the germline V gene, CDR1 is SGHTA and CDR2 is FQGNSA. The CDR3: CASSFSETQYF. In DNA, the CDR3 is TGTGCCAGCAGCTTCTCGGAGACCCAGTACTTC.

V and J are TRBV29-1 and TRBJ1-1; tentative D call: TRBD1 (6 bases). The CDR3 runs 11 residues. Looked up from germline, CDR1 is SQVTM and CDR2 is ANQGSEA. The V gene lost 7 bases and the J gene lost 5 bases, with 11 bases spanning the gap. Here the CDR3 reads CSAGAGTEAFF. The CDR3, as DNA: TGCAGCGCAGGGGCTGGGACTGAAGCTTTCTTT.

This clonotype was detected many times. V usage is TRBV6-5 and J usage is TRBJ2-2; D is perhaps TRBD1 (6 bases). CDR3 length: 15 residues. Germline CDR1 is MNHEY and CDR2 is SVGAGI. Trimming took 6 bases from V and 1 from J, leaving 12 bases between them. The CDR3 coding sequence is TGTGCCAGCAGGCCACCGGGACAGAACACCGGGGAGCTGTTTTTT. This sequence encodes CASRPPGQNTGELFF.

This clonotype was recorded a few times. This chain uses TRBV7-2 with TRBJ2-7, with 7 bases that match TRBD2. The germline gives CDR1 SGHTA, CDR2 FQGNSA. Losses at the gene ends were 5 bases for V and 2 bases for J; bases not matched to a gene: 9. This CDR3 is 15 amino acids long. Here the CDR3 DNA reads TGTGCCAGCAGCCCCATGGGGCGGGAGACCTACGAGCAGTACTTC. It codes for CASSPMGRETYEQYF.

J is TRBJ1-1 and V is TRBV4-1; D gene unclear. The CDR3 loop spans 14 amino acids. V lost 1 base and J lost 5, with 11 bases in between. CDR1 is MGHRA, CDR2 YSYEKL, per germline. The CDR3 loop is CASSQAGLGTEAFF. The CDR3, as DNA: TGCGCCAGCAGCCAAGCGGGATTAGGGACTGAAGCTTTCTTT.

This clonotype has a handful of counts. The chain has TRBV20-1 and TRBJ2-7; 15 bases are shared with TRBD2. The CDR3 consists of 17 residues. After removal of 5 bases from V and 2 bases from J, the junction contained 10 bases not matched to a gene. From germline, CDR1 is DFQATT and CDR2 SNEGSKA (reference sequence). CDR3 region: CSALGLAGGPLPYEQYF. DNA of the CDR3: TGCAGTGCTTTAGGACTAGCGGGAGGGCCGTTACCCTACGAGCAGTACTTC.

This clonotype turned up a few times. The chain links TRBV7-2 to TRBJ2-5, with a tentative D call TRBD2 (6 bases). CDR3 length: 16 amino acids. Germline V lookup: CDR1 SGHTA, CDR2 FQGNSA. V gave up 2 bases and J gave up 4 bases, with 17 bases separating them. CDR3 sequence reads: CASSLTAGRTRETQYF. The DNA for the CDR3 is TGTGCCAGCAGCTTAACCGCGGGGAGGACGAGAGAGACCCAGTACTTC.

This clonotype has only a few counts. The V and J genes are TRBV5-1 and TRBJ2-5; 7 nucleotides agree with TRBD1. CDR1 and CDR2 from the germline V gene are SGHRS and YFSETQ. The junction had 3 bases not matched to a gene; V was cut back by 1 base and J by 3 bases. The CDR3 totals 14 residues. Here the CDR3 reads CASSLRDRKETQYF. Here the CDR3 DNA reads TGCGCCAGCAGCTTGAGGGACAGAAAAGAGACCCAGTACTTC.

This chain connects TRBV12-3 or TRBV12-4 to TRBJ1-2; D perhaps matches TRBD1 (6 bases). This CDR3 comprises 14 residues. With 6 bases removed from V and 2 bases from J, the gap between germline ends came to 13 bases. The CDR3: CASSHTGGNYGYTF. In nucleotides, the CDR3 is TGTGCCAGCAGCCACACGGGGGGCAACTATGGCTACACCTTC.